Listed below are T cell receptor beta chains from one sample, sequenced in a study of shared clonotypes between healthy human individuals. Assay used: immunoSEQ multiplex PCR; TCRdb lists only in-frame clones, some missing. The sample lists some 2,100,000 clones, 85% to 95% seen once, with about 1.5% in the top ten. The sequencing sample was made of naive CD8+ T cells from PBMCs. The receptors derive from a man aged 18 to 35 in good health. Some clones in this sample may be carry-over from other donors' samples. CDR3s include the opening cysteine and the closing phenylalanine or tryptophan. The D gene is left open where the match is weak. Where a row states a size, it is once, few, many or the class of an expanded clone; other rows omit it.

abundance	v_gene	d_gene	j_gene	CDR3aa	CDR3nt
.	TRBV29-1	TRBD2	TRBJ2-7	CSVVGLAGGTIPGSYEQYF	TGCAGCGTTGTTGGACTAGCGGGAGGTACCATTCCAGGATCCTACGAGCAGTACTTC
.	TRBV27	TRBD1	TRBJ2-5	CASSRNLGQGQETQYF	TGTGCCAGCAGCCGGAACCTGGGACAGGGCCAAGAGACCCAGTACTTC
.	TRBV4-3	TRBD1	TRBJ2-2	CASSQDWDRAGGGELFF	TGCGCCAGCAGCCAAGATTGGGACAGGGCGGGTGGCGGGGAGCTGTTTTTT
.	TRBV6-5	.	TRBJ2-3	CASSLSRAPKRDTQYF	TGTGCCAGCAGTTTATCCCGGGCCCCAAAAAGAGATACGCAGTATTTT
.	TRBV28	TRBD2	TRBJ2-2	CASSRLTSGRTGELFF	TGTGCCAGCAGTCGATTGACTAGCGGGAGAACCGGGGAGCTGTTTTTT
.	TRBV27	.	TRBJ1-2	CASSLSSQGYGYTF	TGTGCCAGCAGTTTATCGTCACAGGGTTATGGCTACACCTTC
.	TRBV9	.	TRBJ2-1	CASSTPQAKGGNEQFF	TGTGCCAGCAGCACCCCCCAAGCGAAAGGCGGCAATGAGCAGTTCTTC
.	TRBV5-1	TRBD2	TRBJ2-2	CASSLEASGRNTGELFF	TGCGCCAGCAGCTTGGAGGCTAGCGGGAGGAACACCGGGGAGCTGTTTTTT
.	TRBV21-1	.	TRBJ2-2	CASSPIGGLAGATGELFF	TGTGCCAGCAGCCCCATCGGGGGACTAGCGGGTGCCACCGGGGAGCTGTTTTTT
.	TRBV5-8	TRBD2	TRBJ2-7	CASSFGGATYEQYF	TGTGCCAGCAGCTTCGGGGGGGCGACCTACGAGCAGTACTTC
once	TRBV30	TRBD2	TRBJ2-3	CAWSVLAAGGTDTQYF	TGTGCCTGGAGTGTACTTGCGGCGGGAGGTACAGATACGCAGTATTTT
few	TRBV11-1	TRBD1	TRBJ2-7	CASSSGTGVSYEQYF	TGTGCCAGCAGCTCCGGGACAGGGGTGTCCTACGAGCAGTACTTC
.	TRBV7-3	.	TRBJ2-2	CASSLGGTNTGELFF	TGTGCCAGCAGCTTGGGGGGAACGAACACCGGGGAGCTGTTTTTT
.	TRBV6-5	.	TRBJ1-5	CASSYFQGQPQHF	TGTGCCAGCAGTTACTTCCAAGGCCAGCCCCAGCATTTT
.	TRBV29-1	.	TRBJ2-5	CSVPDGVGETQYF	TGCAGCGTTCCCGACGGGGTAGGGGAGACCCAGTACTTC
.	TRBV27	.	TRBJ2-7	CASSPGPGSVGEQYF	TGTGCCAGCAGTCCCGGACCAGGGAGCGTGGGAGAGCAGTACTTC
.	TRBV5-6	.	TRBJ2-1	CASSLGEWVDNEQFF	TGTGCCAGCAGCTTGGGCGAATGGGTAGACAATGAGCAGTTCTTC
.	TRBV27	.	TRBJ1-5	CASSLFSANQPQHF	TGTGCCAGCAGTTTATTTTCCGCCAATCAGCCCCAGCATTTT
.	TRBV4-2	.	TRBJ1-5	CASSQERNQPQHF	TGTGCCAGCAGCCAAGAAAGGAATCAGCCCCAGCATTTT
once	TRBV9	.	TRBJ2-2	CASSVDPDIPGSTGELFF	TGTGCCAGCAGCGTAGACCCCGATATCCCGGGGTCCACCGGGGAGCTGTTTTTT
.	TRBV7-9	.	TRBJ2-1	CATSGEFNEQFF	TGTGCCACCTCCGGGGAGTTCAATGAGCAGTTCTTC
.	TRBV7-3	TRBD2	TRBJ2-7	CASSLSGGYEQYF	TGTGCCAGCAGCTTATCGGGGGGATACGAGCAGTACTTC
.	TRBV6-6	TRBD1	TRBJ2-2	CASSYPNRGDTGELFF	TGTGCCAGCAGTTACCCCAACAGGGGAGACACCGGGGAGCTGTTTTTT
.	TRBV6-4	.	TRBJ2-3	CASSDLSGLDEDTQYF	TGTGCCAGCAGTGACTTATCTGGGTTAGACGAGGATACGCAGTATTTT
.	TRBV5-1	.	TRBJ2-7	CASSLTPGNSYEQYF	TGCGCCAGCAGCTTGACACCCGGAAACTCCTACGAGCAGTACTTC
.	TRBV18	.	TRBJ2-3	CASSPLEQVTDTQYF	TGTGCCAGCTCACCCTTGGAACAGGTTACAGATACGCAGTATTTT
.	TRBV15	.	TRBJ1-1	CATSREPGRRNTEAFF	TGTGCCACCAGCAGAGAGCCGGGGCGACGGAACACTGAAGCTTTCTTT